The T cell receptor (beta chain) under discussion was sequenced for a study of T cell changes during pregnancy in multiple sclerosis. The method was immunoSEQ multiplex PCR; TCRdb's version includes in-frame clones alone and lacks a portion of them. The data contain 55,000 to 65,000 clones, 93% of them singletons. The CDR3 runs to 16 residues. J lost 1 base, V lost 4 bases, and 9 bases had no gene match. The germline CDR1 and CDR2 sequences are LGHNA and YNFKEQ. The sample in question was CD8+ T cells from peripheral blood mononuclear cells, obtained in the third trimester of pregnancy. The V gene is TRBV4-2, the J gene TRBJ1-1, with 7 bases aligning to TRBD1. This TCR was sampled from a female donor with multiple sclerosis, enrolled in a pregnancy study. CDR3 DNA: TGTGCCAGCAGCCCCGGGACAGCTAAGTCGAACACTGAAGCTTTCTTT. Translated: CASSPGTAKSNTEAFF.